The 10 T cell receptor beta chains listed next were all sequenced from one sample in a study of T cell repertoires in cytomegalovirus infection. TCRdb used MiXCR to reprocess the reads, holding one entry per CDR3 protein. The table lists hundreds of thousands of distinct CDR3 sequences, 8% to 10% of them singletons. The specimen was PBMCs. All receptors come from a human donor in good health (CMV status not recorded). Some clones in this sample may be carry-over from other donors' samples.

This clonotype has at least ten counts. This chain uses TRBV28 with TRBJ2-2; D possibly corresponds to TRBD2 (5 bases). Germline V CDR1 and CDR2: MDHEN, SYDVKM. The V end lost 6 bases, the J end lost 6 bases, and 14 bases lay between the germline ends. CDR3 length: 14 residues. CDR3 in amino acids: CASSPRTGAGELFF. The CDR3 DNA sequence: TGTGCCAGCAGCCCGCGGACCGGGGCCGGGGAGCTGTTTTTT.

V usage is TRBV6-8 and J usage is TRBJ1-1, with unresolved D. The CDR3 is 12 residues long. Germline V gene data show CDR1 as MNHGY and CDR2 as SAAAGT. Between the trimmed V and J ends, which lost 7 bases and 8 bases, there was a span of 14 bases. In DNA, the CDR3 is TGTGCCAGCAATACTCAGACGGACGAAGCTTTCTTT. Its translation is CASNTQTDEAFF.

The chain combines TRBV4-2 with TRBJ2-1; 9 positions match TRBD2. CDR3 length equals 17 residues. Trimming at V came to 1 base and at J to 6 bases, leaving 10 bases not matched to a gene. Germline V gene lookup returns CDR1 LGHNA and CDR2 YNFKEQ. CDR3 region: CASSQVVQRGVPNEQFF. CDR3 in DNA: TGTGCCAGCAGCCAAGTGGTGCAGCGGGGGGTCCCCAATGAGCAGTTCTTC.

This clonotype occurred many times. CDR3 in DNA: TGTGCCAGCAGTGAAGGGACAGGGTCCTACGAGCAGTACTTC. Translating it yields CASSEGTGSYEQYF. V is TRBV6-1 and J is TRBJ2-7; 8 nucleotides align to TRBD1. The CDR3 sequence is 14 residues long. Germline V lookup: CDR1 MNHNS, CDR2 SASEGT. The V and J ends lost 1 base and 1 base, in that order; junction bases with no gene match: 0.

Many counts were recorded for this clonotype. The chain joins TRBV4-3 to TRBJ1-6; D remains unclear. This CDR3 is 14 amino acids long. From germline, CDR1 is LGHNA and CDR2 YSLEER. Trimming pared 3 bases from V and 7 bases from J, leaving 10 bases between. The CDR3 protein is CASSQVDKNSPLHF. The CDR3 DNA sequence: TGCGCCAGCAGCCAGGTCGACAAAAATTCACCCCTCCACTTT.

This clonotype was recorded a few times. The V call is TRBV20-1, the J call TRBJ2-7; 9 bases agree with TRBD2. The CDR3 runs 16 residues. Per the germline V gene, CDR1 is DFQATT and CDR2 is SNEGSKA (reference sequence). Losses at the gene ends were 1 base for V and 3 bases for J; bases not matched to a gene: 10. The CDR3 spells CSARGNSGSTGYEQYF. The CDR3 bases are TGCAGTGCTAGAGGAAATAGCGGGAGTACGGGCTACGAGCAGTACTTC.

This clonotype came up a few times. The CDR3 nucleotides are TGTGCCTCCGCGGAGGTGGGGGTTGATAATTCACCCCTCCACTTT. It specifies CASAEVGVDNSPLHF. The rearrangement links TRBV10-3 to TRBJ1-6, with D perhaps TRBD1 (5 bases). Germline CDR1 reads ENHRY; CDR2 reads SYGVKD. The CDR3 totals 15 residues. With 11 bases removed from V and 5 bases from J, the gap between germline ends came to 19 bases.

In this sample, this clonotype turned up many times. The gene calls are TRBV6-1 and TRBJ2-2; the D call may be TRBD1 or TRBD2 (5 bases each). The CDR3 runs to 14 residues. The germline V gene encodes CDR1 MNHNS and CDR2 SASEGT. V lost 4 bases to trimming and J lost 6 bases, with 12 bases between them. The CDR3 DNA is TGTGCCAGCAGTGTTGTGAGGGGATCCGGGGAGCTGTTTTTT. This codes for CASSVVRGSGELFF.

This clonotype showed up just a few times. The V call is TRBV2, the J call TRBJ2-1; D not certain. The CDR3 totals 15 residues. V lost 6 bases, J lost 3 bases, and 15 bases lay in between. Germline-derived CDR1 and CDR2 are SNHLY and FYNNEI. CDR3 region: CASRDLGPYYNEQFF. The CDR3 DNA reads TGTGCCAGCAGGGACCTCGGGCCCTACTACAATGAGCAGTTCTTC.

In its sample, this clonotype was seen a few times. This chain joins TRBV14 and TRBJ2-7, with D unclear. The CDR3 is 15 residues long. V lost 4 bases and J lost 3, with 16 bases in between. Per the germline V gene, CDR1 is SGHDN and CDR2 is FVKESK. For the CDR3, the DNA is TGTGCCAGCAGCCTCGCCGGGTCGACCTTCTACGAGCAGTACTTC. It translates to CASSLAGSTFYEQYF. The whole variable domain, remainder taken from reference TRBV14 and TRBJ2-7, is EAGVTQFPSHSVIEKGQTVTLRCDPISGHDNLYWYRRVMGKEIKFLLHFVKESKQDESGMPNNRFLAERTGGTYSTLKVQPAELEDSGVYFCASSLAGSTFYEQYFGPGTRLTVT.